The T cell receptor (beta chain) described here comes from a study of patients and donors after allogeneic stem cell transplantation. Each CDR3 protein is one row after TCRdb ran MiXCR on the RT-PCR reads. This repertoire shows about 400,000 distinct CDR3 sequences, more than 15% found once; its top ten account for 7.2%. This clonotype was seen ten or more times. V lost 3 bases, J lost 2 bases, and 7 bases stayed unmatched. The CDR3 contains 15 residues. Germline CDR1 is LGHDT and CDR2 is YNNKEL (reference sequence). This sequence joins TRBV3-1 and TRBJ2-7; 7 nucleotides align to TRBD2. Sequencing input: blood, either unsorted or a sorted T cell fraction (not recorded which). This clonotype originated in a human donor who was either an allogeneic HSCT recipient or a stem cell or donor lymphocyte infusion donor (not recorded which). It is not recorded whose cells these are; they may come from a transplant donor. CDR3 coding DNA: TGTGCCAGCAGCCATTCGGCTAGCGGTCCCTACGAGCAGTACTTC. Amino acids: CASSHSASGPYEQYF.